The rows below give T cell receptor beta chains drawn from one sample of a study of response to subunit inactivated influenza vaccine. TCRdb redid the calling of the RT-PCR reads with MiXCR, one entry per CDR3 protein. The table shows 650,000 to 800,000 distinct CDR3 sequences, with approximately 13% occurring only once. The material sequenced was PBMCs from blood, taken roughly 15 days before vaccination. The receptors originated from a man aged 50-60 years who received an inactivated influenza vaccine. Each CDR3 is given with its conserved first and last residue. D genes are given only for firm matches. Where a row states a size, it is once, few, many or the class of an expanded clone; other rows omit it.

size	D	V	J	CDR3	DNA
few	.	TRBV5-5	TRBJ2-1	CASSLTGRRNEQFF	TGTGCCAGCAGCTTGACAGGCCGACGAAATGAGCAGTTCTTC
.	TRBD1	TRBV4-3	TRBJ1-4	CASSQGRTGGLEKLFF	TGCGCCAGCAGCCAAGGCCGGACAGGGGGCCTTGAAAAACTGTTTTTT
.	.	TRBV9	TRBJ1-4	CASSGTDKGKKLFF	TGTGCCAGCAGCGGGACGGACAAGGGGAAAAAACTGTTTTTT
few	TRBD2	TRBV10-2	TRBJ2-7	CASSEAEGLAGSYEQYF	TGCGCCAGCAGTGAGGCGGAGGGACTAGCGGGTTCCTACGAGCAGTACTTC
.	.	TRBV20-1	TRBJ2-1	CSGLSGFSYNEQFF	TGCAGTGGCCTTAGCGGATTTTCCTACAATGAGCAGTTCTTC
.	TRBD2	TRBV9	TRBJ2-1	CASSGKRELGNEQFF	TGTGCCAGCAGCGGGAAGCGGGAGCTGGGGAATGAGCAGTTCTTC
.	.	TRBV12-3/TRBV12-4	TRBJ2-1	CASGLGGNEQFF	TGTGCCAGCGGCCTTGGCGGCAATGAGCAGTTCTTC
.	.	TRBV6-2/TRBV6-3	TRBJ2-5	CASSYSSLSQETQYF	TGTGCCAGCAGTTACTCGAGCCTTAGCCAAGAGACCCAGTACTTC
few	.	TRBV12-3/TRBV12-4	TRBJ2-2	CASRHSGSSGTGELFF	TGTGCCAGCAGACACTCCGGGTCCTCGGGGACCGGGGAGCTGTTTTTT
.	TRBD1	TRBV9	TRBJ2-2	CASSLGWGQQNTGELFF	TGTGCCAGCAGCCTCGGATGGGGACAGCAGAACACCGGGGAGCTGTTTTTT
.	.	TRBV4-2	TRBJ2-4	CASSRLGQEGNIQYF	TGTGCCAGCAGCCGCCTGGGGCAGGAGGGGAACATTCAGTACTTC
few	.	TRBV4-1	TRBJ1-1	CASSQDAAEVNTEAFF	TGCGCCAGCAGCCAAGATGCAGCTGAGGTGAACACTGAAGCTTTCTTT
.	.	TRBV7-3	TRBJ2-1	CASSLFGGAQWEQFF	TGTGCCAGCAGCTTGTTTGGCGGGGCACAATGGGAGCAGTTCTTC
many	TRBD2	TRBV29-1	TRBJ2-5	CSSQNLAGGETQYF	TGCAGCTCACAAAACCTAGCGGGAGGAGAGACCCAGTACTTC
few	TRBD2	TRBV9	TRBJ2-7	CASSPHEGASGTYSYEQYF	TGTGCCAGCAGCCCCCACGAAGGGGCTAGCGGGACTTATTCCTACGAGCAGTACTTC
.	.	TRBV29-1	TRBJ1-1	CSVELGYTEAFF	TGCAGCGTTGAACTTGGGTACACTGAAGCTTTCTTT
few	TRBD1	TRBV10-3	TRBJ2-7	CATGTGSVEQYF	TGTGCCACTGGGACAGGGTCCGTCGAGCAGTACTTC
.	.	TRBV4-2	TRBJ2-7	CAISPGPFSYEQYF	TGTGCCATCAGCCCTGGGCCCTTCTCCTACGAGCAGTACTTC
few	.	TRBV7-7	TRBJ2-2	CASRRNRNTGELFF	TGTGCCAGCAGGCGTAACAGGAACACCGGGGAGCTGTTTTTT
many	TRBD2	TRBV20-1	TRBJ2-2	CSAPPRGLAGVTGELFF	TGCAGTGCTCCCCCGAGGGGACTAGCGGGAGTCACCGGGGAGCTGTTTTTT
.	.	TRBV3-1	TRBJ1-1	CASTGPGRVEAFF	TGTGCCAGCACTGGACCAGGACGGGTTGAAGCTTTCTTT
few	.	TRBV18	TRBJ2-5	CASSPVRAVETQYF	TGTGCCAGCTCACCGGTCAGGGCTGTTGAGACCCAGTACTTC
few	TRBD2	TRBV11-1	TRBJ2-3	CASTRTSGGATRSTDTQYF	TGTGCCAGCACCCGGACTAGCGGGGGGGCCACTCGGAGCACAGATACGCAGTATTTT
once	.	TRBV20-1	TRBJ2-3	CSARTATGIADTQYF	TGCAGTGCTAGGACCGCAACAGGAATCGCAGATACGCAGTATTTT
few	TRBD2	TRBV20-1	TRBJ2-1	CSATGLAGAIEQFF	TGCAGTGCTACGGGCCTAGCGGGGGCGATTGAGCAGTTCTTC
.	TRBD1	TRBV7-8	TRBJ2-3	CASSFRDRGRFFRSTDTQYF	TGTGCCAGCAGCTTCCGGGACAGGGGGCGATTCTTCCGTAGCACAGATACGCAGTATTTT
few	TRBD2	TRBV20-1	TRBJ2-1	CSAREDTSGSYEQFF	TGCAGTGCTAGAGAGGACACTAGCGGGAGTTATGAGCAGTTCTTC
many	TRBD2	TRBV29-1	TRBJ2-7	CSVTGTSAHEQYF	TGCAGCGTGACCGGGACTAGCGCCCACGAGCAGTACTTC
.	TRBD2	TRBV11-1	TRBJ2-5	CASSLGGSGAETQYF	TGTGCCAGCAGCTTAGGTGGTAGCGGGGCAGAGACCCAGTACTTC
many	.	TRBV25-1	TRBJ1-1	CASKGWDTEAFF	TGTGCCAGCAAGGGTTGGGACACTGAAGCTTTCTTT
many	.	TRBV12-3/TRBV12-4	TRBJ2-1	CASSFASVNEQFF	TGTGCCAGCAGTTTTGCTAGCGTAAATGAGCAGTTCTTC
few	TRBD1	TRBV5-1	TRBJ2-3	CASSLRTGNTDTQYF	TGCGCCAGCAGCTTGCGGACAGGGAACACAGATACGCAGTATTTT
few	.	TRBV10-3	TRBJ2-3	CAISEPQRDTQYF	TGTGCCATCAGTGAACCACAGAGGGATACGCAGTATTTT
.	TRBD1	TRBV2	TRBJ1-5	CASRDRGGLDNQPQHF	TGTGCCAGCAGGGACAGGGGGGGCCTGGACAATCAGCCCCAGCATTTT
many	.	TRBV7-9	TRBJ2-3	CASSLSSEAPNYF	TGTGCCAGCAGCTTATCCAGTGAGGCTCCGAACTATTTT
.	TRBD1	TRBV15	TRBJ2-7	CATGRDRGYEQYF	TGTGCCACAGGACGGGACAGGGGGTACGAGCAGTACTTC
.	.	TRBV12-3/TRBV12-4	TRBJ1-2	CASSLAGAVYGYTF	TGTGCCAGCAGTTTAGCAGGGGCGGTTTATGGCTACACCTTC
many	.	TRBV4-2	TRBJ2-7	CASSRGIQGDEQYF	TGTGCCAGCAGCCGAGGCATCCAGGGAGACGAGCAGTACTTC
many	TRBD2	TRBV12-3/TRBV12-4	TRBJ2-7	CASSLSGRGEQYF	TGTGCCAGCAGTTTAAGCGGGAGAGGGGAGCAGTACTTC
few	TRBD1	TRBV20-1	TRBJ2-3	CSARASRGWRTDTQYF	TGCAGTGCTAGAGCATCCAGGGGGTGGAGGACAGATACGCAGTATTTT
.	TRBD2	TRBV11-1	TRBJ2-7	CASSLVHGGSLSYEQYF	TGTGCCAGCAGCTTAGTACACGGCGGGAGTTTATCTTACGAGCAGTACTTC
.	TRBD1	TRBV5-1	TRBJ2-3	CASSYTGVVYTDTQYF	TGCGCCAGCAGCTATACAGGGGTTGTTTACACAGATACGCAGTATTTT
many	TRBD1	TRBV10-3	TRBJ2-1	CATSWAGGSDEQFF	TGTGCCACCAGTTGGGCAGGGGGTAGCGATGAGCAGTTCTTC
.	TRBD1	TRBV15	TRBJ2-2	CATSRDSTGSGELFF	TGTGCCACCAGCAGAGACTCGACAGGGTCCGGGGAGCTGTTTTTT
.	.	TRBV6-5	TRBJ1-5	CASSYSESGRQPQHF	TGTGCCAGCAGTTACTCGGAGTCAGGGCGCCAGCCCCAGCATTTT
few	.	TRBV5-4	TRBJ2-7	CASSPGSRGTYEQYF	TGTGCCAGCAGCCCCGGTTCCCGGGGGACCTACGAGCAGTACTTC
few	.	TRBV15	TRBJ2-4	CATSTASTNIQYF	TGTGCCACCAGCACGGCCAGTACGAACATTCAGTACTTC
few	TRBD2	TRBV27	TRBJ2-1	CASTERRGTSGRASNEQFF	TGTGCCAGCACCGAAAGGAGAGGGACTAGCGGGAGGGCCAGTAATGAGCAGTTCTTC